This T cell receptor (beta chain) was found in a study of T cells in Graves' hyperthyroidism and ophthalmopathy. At least ten counts were recorded for this clonotype. As yet, its antigen is unknown. The investigators amplified TCR beta CDR3 regions from RNA transcripts. First-round RT-PCR of the TCR CDR3 relied on the HTBI primer set. TCRdb ran MiXCR on the multiplex PCR reads and lists one entry per CDR3 protein. The sample has hundreds of thousands of distinct CDR3 sequences, about 14% seen once. CDR3 length: 15 residues. J was trimmed by 1 base and V by 3 bases; bases with no gene match: 4. From germline, CDR1 is SNHLY and CDR2 FYNNEI. The study, taken as a whole, reports: Most thyroid clonotypes with frequency above 0.001 were detected in blood.

The sample was blood. The origin of this receptor is a woman aged 25 to 39 with Graves' hyperthyroidism that later progressed to Graves' ophthalmopathy. This sequence joins TRBV2 and TRBJ2-7; TRBD2 aligns across 9 bases. The CDR3 nucleotides are TGTGCCAGCAGTGATCTAGCGGGACCTTCCTACGAGCAGTACTTC. This translates into CASSDLAGPSYEQYF.